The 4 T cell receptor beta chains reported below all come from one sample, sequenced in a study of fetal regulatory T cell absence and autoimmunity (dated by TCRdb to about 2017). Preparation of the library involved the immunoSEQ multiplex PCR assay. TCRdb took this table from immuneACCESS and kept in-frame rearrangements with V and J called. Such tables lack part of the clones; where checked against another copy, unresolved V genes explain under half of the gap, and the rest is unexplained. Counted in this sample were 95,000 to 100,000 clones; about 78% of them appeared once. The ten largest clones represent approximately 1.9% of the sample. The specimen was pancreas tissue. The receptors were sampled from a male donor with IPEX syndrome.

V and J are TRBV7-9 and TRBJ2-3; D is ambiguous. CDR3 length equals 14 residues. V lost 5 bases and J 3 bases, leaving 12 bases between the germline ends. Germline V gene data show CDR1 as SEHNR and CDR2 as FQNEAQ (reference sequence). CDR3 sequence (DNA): TGTGCCAGCAGCCCGCGGTTTCAAACAGATACGCAGTATTTT. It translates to CASSPRFQTDTQYF.

Here the CDR3 DNA reads TGTGCCAGCAGCCCATCTTCGGGGGCTGAAGCTTTCTTT. This codes for CASSPSSGAEAFF. The chain recombines TRBV7-8 with TRBJ1-1; D is perhaps TRBD1 (5 bases). Germline values: CDR1 SGHVS, CDR2 FQNEAQ. With 5 bases removed from V and 6 bases from J, the gap between germline ends came to 13 bases. This CDR3 contains 13 residues.

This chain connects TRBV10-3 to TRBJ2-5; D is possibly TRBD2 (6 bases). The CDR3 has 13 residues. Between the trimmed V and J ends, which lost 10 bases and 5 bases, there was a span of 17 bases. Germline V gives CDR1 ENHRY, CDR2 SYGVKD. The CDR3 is CATRTNELETQYF. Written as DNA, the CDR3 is TGTGCCACCAGGACTAATGAGTTGGAGACCCAGTACTTC.

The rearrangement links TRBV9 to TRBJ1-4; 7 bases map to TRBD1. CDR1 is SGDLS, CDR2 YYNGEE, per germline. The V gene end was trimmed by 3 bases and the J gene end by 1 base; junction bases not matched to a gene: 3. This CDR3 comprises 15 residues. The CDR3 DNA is TGTGCCAGCAGCGCCCACAGGGGAACTAATGAAAAACTGTTTTTT. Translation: CASSAHRGTNEKLFF.